This TCR beta chain was recovered during a study of monozygotic twins with inflammatory bowel disease. The CDR3 length is 14 residues. CDR1 is MNHEY, CDR2 SVGEGT, per germline. After re-calling the 5' RACE reads, TCRdb lists one entry per CDR3 protein, DNA absent. The data include approximately 400,000 distinct CDR3 sequences; the top ten clones carry 2% to 3%. The TCR was taken from a human donor with ulcerative colitis or Crohn's disease, or a healthy co-twin of an affected twin (not recorded which). The J gene is TRBJ2-7, the V gene TRBV6-2 or TRBV6-3. Material for sequencing was blood. CDR3: CASRKTGTRYEQYF.